Following are 24 T cell receptor beta chains from one sample sequenced in a study of blood T cell repertoires in COVID-19 (dated by TCRdb to between 2020 and 2021). Library preparation was by the immunoSEQ multiplex PCR assay. Drawn from immuneACCESS, this table holds only the in-frame rearrangements with V and J called that TCRdb kept. Clones are partly lost; checked studies trace under half to an unresolved V gene and leave the rest unexplained. A total of over 200,000 clones appear in this sample, around 86% of them only once. 8.9% of the sample belongs to the ten largest clones. The specimen was PBMCs or T cells enriched from blood (not recorded which). The receptors were sampled from a woman between 50 and 59 years old with acute COVID-19.

This clone was seen a handful of times. V is TRBV4-3 and J is TRBJ2-2; perhaps TRBD2 as D (5 bases). Trimming left V 5 bases short and J 3 bases short, with 13 bases between. Germline V gene data show CDR1 as LGHNA and CDR2 as YSLEER. The CDR3 is made up of 15 amino acids. The CDR3 nucleotides are TGCGCCAGCAGCAGATTCCGGGGAGACACCGGGGAGCTGTTTTTT. Protein product: CASSRFRGDTGELFF.

The chain links TRBV6-2 or TRBV6-3 to TRBJ2-1; 11 positions agree with TRBD2. V shed 4 bases and J 7 bases; nucleotides not matched to a gene: 6. CDR3 size: 15 residues. In germline, CDR1 is MNHEY, CDR2 SVGEGT. CDR3 DNA: TGTGCCAGCAGTTCGCTTAGCGGGAGGGGGAATGAGCAGTTCTTC. Protein sequence: CASSSLSGRGNEQFF.

CDR3 sequence (DNA): TGTGCCAGCAGCCAGCCTGACAGGGGGCAGTTGGAAGCTTTCTTT. The encoded protein is CASSQPDRGQLEAFF. The chain carries TRBV3-1 (or the pseudogene TRBV3-2) and TRBJ1-1; 10 nucleotides line up with TRBD1. The trim removed 3 bases at V and 8 bases at J, leaving 9 bases unmatched. The CDR3 spans 15 residues. Germline values: CDR1 LGHDT, CDR2 YNNKEL (reference sequence).

The chain recombines TRBV27 with TRBJ2-7; D gene uncertain. The CDR3 has 15 residues. Per the germline V gene, CDR1 is MNHEY and CDR2 is SMNVEV (reference sequence). Trimming removed 6 bases at V and 0 bases at J, with 15 bases between. In nucleotides, the CDR3 is TGTGCCAGCAGCCTAAGCCTCCGCGGCTCCTACGAGCAGTACTTC. It yields the protein CASSLSLRGSYEQYF.

This clone has just a few counts. Here the CDR3 DNA reads TGTGCCAGCAGCGACAGGACAGACAATTCACCCCTCCACTTT. It encodes CASSDRTDNSPLHF. This rearrangement joins TRBV7-9 to TRBJ1-6, with D tentatively TRBD1 (6 bases). Germline CDR1 is SEHNR and CDR2 is FQNEAQ (reference sequence). There are 14 residues in the CDR3. The ends were cut back, 5 bases at V and 7 bases at J, with 12 bases in the middle.

This chain's CDR3 is CASSPSAAQGNTF. DNA of the CDR3: TGTGCCAGCAGCCCGTCGGCGGCACAGGGTAACACCTTC. The chain carries TRBV7-9 and TRBJ1-2, with D tentatively TRBD1 (6 bases). V was shortened by 5 bases and J by 12 bases, with 19 bases between the two germline ends. The CDR3 loop spans 13 amino acids. CDR1 SEHNR and CDR2 FQNEAQ come from the germline V gene (reference sequence).

This rearrangement joins TRBV7-2 to TRBJ2-3; 7 nucleotides agree with TRBD2. Germline CDR1 reads SGHTA; CDR2 reads FQGNSA. This CDR3 has 14 residues. The ends lost 5 bases at V and 3 bases at J; junction bases unmatched: 5. CDR3 loop: CASSAGRGTDTQYF. The CDR3 DNA reads TGTGCCAGCAGCGCCGGGCGGGGGACAGATACGCAGTATTTT.

The V and J genes are TRBV18 and TRBJ1-4; D unclear. The V gene's germline CDR1 is KGHSH and CDR2 LQKENI. Deletions cut 3 bases from V and 2 bases from J, with 13 bases between. The CDR3 contains 16 residues. The CDR3: CASSPNPGVTNEKLFF. In DNA form, the CDR3 reads TGTGCCAGCTCACCTAATCCCGGGGTGACTAATGAAAAACTGTTTTTT.

V is TRBV28 and J is TRBJ1-4, with D possibly matching TRBD1 (5 bases). The CDR3 length is 13 residues. Trimming took 7 bases from V and 3 from J, leaving 9 bases between them. Per germline, CDR1 MDHEN and CDR2 SYDVKM. Written as DNA, the CDR3 is TGTGCCAGCACTGGGGGGGCTAATGAAAAACTGTTTTTT. Its protein is CASTGGANEKLFF.

The chain is built from TRBV4-1 and TRBJ2-5; possible D gene TRBD1, 6 bases. The V end lost 4 bases, the J end lost 5 bases, and 14 bases lay between the germline ends. Germline values: CDR1 MGHRA, CDR2 YSYEKL. This CDR3 has 14 residues. The CDR3 loop is CASSRQEVGETQYF. In nucleotides, the CDR3 is TGCGCCAGCAGCCGACAGGAGGTTGGGGAGACCCAGTACTTC.

There are a few counts of this clone. The rearrangement uses TRBV29-1 and TRBJ1-2, with TRBD1 matching 8 bases. The germline V gene has CDR1 SQVTM and CDR2 ANQGSEA. The CDR3 totals 12 residues. J lost 7 bases, V lost 7 bases, and 8 bases had no gene match. This CDR3 reads CSAWTGLGGYTF. The CDR3 DNA is TGCAGCGCCTGGACAGGGCTTGGTGGCTACACCTTC.

The rearrangement uses TRBV6-5 and TRBJ1-1, with D perhaps TRBD1 (5 bases). Germline loops: CDR1 MNHEY, CDR2 SVGAGI. Trimming took 6 bases from V and 6 from J, leaving 14 bases between them. The CDR3 spans 13 residues. The CDR3 nucleotides are TGTGCCAGCAGGGGGGGGATGGGCCCTGAAGCTTTCTTT. Protein: CASRGGMGPEAFF.

The V and J genes are TRBV10-1 and TRBJ2-5; D unresolved. Germline V gene sequence: CDR1 WNHNN, CDR2 SYGVQD (reference sequence). The CDR3 is 12 residues long. Trimming took off 8 bases at V and 1 base at J, with 8 bases between the two ends. CDR3: CASPHTQETQYF. CDR3 bases: TGCGCCAGCCCCCACACCCAAGAGACCCAGTACTTC.

The chain carries TRBV7-9 and TRBJ2-2; 7 nucleotides agree with TRBD1. This CDR3 has 13 amino acids. Germline V gene lookup returns CDR1 SEHNR and CDR2 FQNEAQ (reference sequence). With V trimmed by 5 bases and J by 6 bases, 3 bases remained unmatched. This CDR3 is CASSSQGAGELFF. Here the CDR3 DNA reads TGTGCCAGCAGCAGCCAGGGGGCCGGGGAGCTGTTTTTT.

J is TRBJ2-7 and V is TRBV14, with D possibly matching TRBD2 (5 bases). Germline lookup yields CDR1 SGHDN and CDR2 FVKESK. With 3 bases removed from V and 6 bases from J, the gap between germline ends came to 15 bases. The CDR3 totals 14 residues. The chain's CDR3 is CASSQERSLPEQYF. The CDR3 DNA reads as TGTGCCAGCAGCCAGGAGCGGTCCCTGCCCGAGCAGTACTTC. Using reference TRBV14 and TRBJ2-7 for the parts outside the CDR3, the full variable domain is EAGVTQFPSHSVIEKGQTVTLRCDPISGHDNLYWYRRVMGKEIKFLLHFVKESKQDESGMPNNRFLAERTGGTYSTLKVQPAELEDSGVYFCASSQERSLPEQYFGPGTRLTVT.

The CDR3 nucleotides are TGTGCCAGCAGCGCCGGGACAGGGATGAACATTCAGTACTTC. This translates into CASSAGTGMNIQYF. The chain has TRBV28 and TRBJ2-4; 9 bases are a match to TRBD1. There are 14 residues in the CDR3. V lost 6 bases to trimming and J lost 7 bases; unmatched junction nucleotides: 7. Germline V gene sequence: CDR1 MDHEN, CDR2 SYDVKM.

This chain connects TRBV5-1 to TRBJ1-4; D remains unclear. In germline, CDR1 is SGHRS, CDR2 YFSETQ. The CDR3 runs to 14 residues. The V gene lost 1 base and the J gene lost 7 bases, with 11 bases spanning the gap. DNA of the CDR3: TGCGCCAGCAGCTTGTCCCCCAAGCCTGAAAAACTGTTTTTT. Residues: CASSLSPKPEKLFF.

The chain links TRBV11-3 to TRBJ1-1; tentatively, D is TRBD1 (6 bases). V lost 1 base and J lost 1, with 7 bases in between. CDR3 length: 14 amino acids. In germline, CDR1 is SGHNT, CDR2 YENEEA. This CDR3 reads CASSLVQGNTEAFF. The CDR3 nucleotides are TGTGCCAGCAGCTTAGTACAGGGGAACACTGAAGCTTTCTTT.

The CDR3 DNA follows: TGTGCCATCAGCGGTCGAGGGACTAGCGCAGATACGCAGTATTTT. As protein: CAISGRGTSADTQYF. The genes are TRBV10-3 and TRBJ2-3; 10 positions match TRBD2. CDR1 is ENHRY, CDR2 SYGVKD, per germline. V shed 6 bases and J 4 bases; nucleotides not matched to a gene: 7. This CDR3 comprises 15 residues.

This sequence joins TRBV6-1 and TRBJ2-1; perhaps TRBD2 as D (6 bases). There are 15 residues in the CDR3. Trimming took 2 bases from V and 4 from J, leaving 12 bases between them. Germline V lookup: CDR1 MNHNS, CDR2 SASEGT. DNA of the CDR3: TGTGCCAGCAGTGAATCCGGAGGGGAATACAATGAGCAGTTCTTC. It encodes CASSESGGEYNEQFF.

V is TRBV7-2 and J is TRBJ1-4, with a possible D match to TRBD1 (5 bases). This CDR3 is 17 amino acids long. The V gene lost 1 base and the J gene lost 2 bases, with 14 bases spanning the gap. Germline CDR1 SGHTA, CDR2 FQGNSA. The CDR3 is CASSLVGGAGTNEKLFF. CDR3 DNA sequence: TGTGCCAGCAGCTTAGTTGGAGGGGCAGGGACTAATGAAAAACTGTTTTTT.

J is TRBJ2-1 and V is TRBV27; a possible D gene is TRBD1 (6 bases). V lost 5 bases, J lost 7 bases, and 18 bases lay in between. CDR1 is MNHEY and CDR2 is SMNVEV in the germline V gene (reference sequence). This CDR3 region has 15 residues. Here the CDR3 reads CASSGVGAGENEQFF. The CDR3 DNA follows: TGTGCCAGCAGTGGGGTGGGGGCTGGCGAAAATGAGCAGTTCTTC.

This clone turned up a few times. CDR3 DNA: TGTGCCAGCAGTCCCGGGACAGCGAGCAATCAGCCCCAGCATTTT. Translated: CASSPGTASNQPQHF. This chain connects TRBV28 to TRBJ1-5; 7 bases align to TRBD1. CDR1 is MDHEN, CDR2 SYDVKM, per germline. The CDR3 length is 15 residues. The ends lost 5 bases at V and 1 base at J; junction bases unmatched: 5. Using reference TRBV28 and TRBJ1-5 for the parts outside the CDR3, the full variable domain is DVKVTQSSRYLVKRTGEKVFLECVQDMDHENMFWYRQDPGLGLRLIYFSYDVKMKEKGDIPEGYSVSREKKERFSLILESASTNQTSMYLCASSPGTASNQPQHFGDGTRLSIL.

The rearrangement joins TRBV5-1 to TRBJ2-3; D remains ambiguous. The V gene lost 1 base and the J gene lost 4 bases, with 7 bases spanning the gap. Germline CDR1 and CDR2: SGHRS and YFSETQ. The CDR3 has 13 amino acids. The CDR3 DNA is TGCGCCAGCAGCTTGATCCCAGCAGATACGCAGTATTTT. Its translation is CASSLIPADTQYF.